The sequence of this T cell receptor beta chain was determined in a study of identical twins. TCRdb re-derived calls from the 5' RACE reads in MiXCR, one entry per CDR3 protein. The table lists about 570,000 distinct CDR3 sequences, 9% to 10% of them singletons, with approximately 3.2% in the top ten. This clonotype was observed a handful of times. Its specificity is not known. Study results and caveats: Cord blood beta clonotypes that were abundant carried fewer insertions, and memory repertoires showed no such trend. In beta out-of-frame sequences, the excess sharing between twins was weaker. Twin pairs' shared out-of-frame alpha sequences were enriched in low generation probability.

V gave up 3 bases and J gave up 0 bases, with 8 bases separating them. The length of the CDR3 is 14 residues. This sample also belongs to another study, concerning yellow fever vaccine responses in identical twins. That work adds: Twins' T cell vaccine responses reportedly looked partly convergent, partly personalized.

The TCR was taken from a young woman in good health. What was sequenced was PBMCs. The gene calls are TRBV12-3 or TRBV12-4 and TRBJ1-2; D gene uncertain. This chain's CDR3 is CASSFELTNYGYTF. As DNA, the CDR3 is TGTGCCAGCAGTTTCGAGCTTACTAACTATGGCTACACCTTC.